A single sample gave rise to the 19 T cell receptor beta chains below, sequenced in a study of regulatory and conventional T cells in RAG deficiency. Genomic DNA came from blood regulatory T cells gated CD4+ CD25-high CD127-low. Using immunoSEQ multiplex PCR, the repertoire was profiled, and TCRdb retains in-frame clones only, with some absent. The sample lists roughly 29,000 clones; about nine tenths were seen once. Another study also made use of these data, one on regulatory T cells. That paper states: Primers: 52 TRBV forward and 13 TRBJ reverse.

The material sequenced was Tregs sorted from blood. The receptors here all came from a human donor in good health.

The chain couples TRBV11-2 to TRBJ1-6, with D hard to call. Germline lookup yields CDR1 SGHAT and CDR2 FQNNGV. The CDR3 is made up of 15 amino acids. Trimming removed 3 bases from V and 10 bases from J, with 16 bases in between. The CDR3 nucleotides read TGTGCCAGCAGCTTTCGTCCCGGGTTTGACTCACCCCTCCACTTT. Encoded protein: CASSFRPGFDSPLHF. The variable domain in full, with the rest retrieved from reference TRBV11-2 and TRBJ1-6, is EAGVAQSPRYKIIEKRQSVAFWCNPISGHATLYWYQQILGQGPKLLIQFQNNGVVDDSQLPKDRFSAERLKGVDSTLKIQPAKLEDSAVYLCASSFRPGFDSPLHFGNGTRLTVT.

This chain joins TRBV7-3 and TRBJ2-6; possible D gene TRBD1, 5 bases. The CDR3 extends over 19 amino acids. Germline V gene lookup returns CDR1 SGHTA and CDR2 FQGTGA. V lost 5 bases and J lost 0, with 20 bases in between. CDR3 loop: CASSPGWGPSTSGANVLTF. The DNA for the CDR3 is TGTGCCAGCAGCCCCGGTTGGGGCCCTAGTACCTCTGGGGCCAACGTCCTGACTTTC.

This clone was found a few times. The chain combines TRBV4-1 with TRBJ2-1, with 9 nucleotides matching TRBD2. The CDR3 runs 13 residues. Unmatched junction bases numbered 9, after V lost 3 bases and J lost 15 bases. Germline-derived CDR1 and CDR2 are MGHRA and YSYEKL. In DNA form, the CDR3 reads TGCGCCAGCAGCCACCCACGGGGGACTAGCCTGTTCTTC. Encoded protein: CASSHPRGTSLFF.

CDR3 sequence (DNA): TGCGCCAGCAGCAAGAGCGGGGACGTAAATTCACCCCTCCACTTT. Its translation: CASSKSGDVNSPLHF. The chain links TRBV5-1 to TRBJ1-6; D perhaps matches TRBD1 (5 bases). From germline, CDR1 is SGHRS and CDR2 YFSETQ. V was clipped by 4 bases and J by 7 bases, with 15 bases between them. CDR3 length equals 15 residues.

The CDR3 is CAISESQSLNTEAFF. CDR3 nucleotide sequence: TGTGCCATCAGTGAGTCTCAGAGCCTGAACACTGAAGCTTTCTTT. This chain connects TRBV10-3 to TRBJ1-1; no clear D. The germline V and J ends were trimmed by 0 bases and 0 bases, with 8 bases remaining between them. CDR3 length equals 15 residues. From germline, CDR1 is ENHRY and CDR2 SYGVKD.

The V gene is TRBV7-9, the J gene TRBJ1-6, with TRBD1 matching over 10 bases. The V gene's germline CDR1 is SEHNR and CDR2 FQNEAQ (reference sequence). This CDR3 is 15 amino acids long. The trim removed 4 bases at V and 10 bases at J, leaving 7 bases unmatched. In nucleotides, the CDR3 is TGTGCCAGCAGCTCGGGGACAGGGGTACGGTCACCCCTCCACTTT. Translated, it gives CASSSGTGVRSPLHF. The complete variable domain, with remaining parts taken from reference TRBV7-9 and TRBJ1-6, reads DTGVSQNPRHKITKRGQNVTFRCDPISEHNRLYWYRQTLGQGPEFLTYFQNEAQLEKSRLLSDRFSAERPKGSFSTLEIQRTEQGDSAMYLCASSSGTGVRSPLHFGNGTRLTVT.

This sequence joins TRBV6-1 and TRBJ1-2, with D possibly matching TRBD1 (5 bases). Germline lookup yields CDR1 MNHNS and CDR2 SASEGT. This CDR3 spans 13 amino acids. Trimming pared 6 bases from V and 6 bases from J, leaving 14 bases between. CDR3 DNA: TGTGCCAGCAGCCGGAGACAGCTCGATGGCTACACCTTC. Translation gives CASSRRQLDGYTF.

The V and J genes are TRBV10-3 and TRBJ2-6; D not certain. Germline V gene sequence: CDR1 ENHRY, CDR2 SYGVKD. The germline V and J ends were trimmed by 2 bases and 1 base, with 3 bases remaining between them. The CDR3 extends over 14 amino acids. CDR3: CAISERSGANVLTF. The CDR3 DNA sequence: TGTGCCATCAGTGAGAGATCTGGGGCCAACGTCCTGACTTTC.

This sequence joins TRBV5-6 and TRBJ2-2; D is tentatively TRBD1 or TRBD2 (5 bases each). V was cut by 4 bases and J by 1 base, with 11 bases left in between. The CDR3 contains 15 residues. Germline V gene sequence: CDR1 SGHDT, CDR2 YYEEEE. The CDR3 nucleotides read TGTGCCAGCAGCCTCCTGGGGGAGAACACCGGGGAGCTGTTTTTT. Protein product: CASSLLGENTGELFF.

The rearrangement uses TRBV18 and TRBJ1-4; TRBD1 matches 9 bases. This CDR3 is 15 amino acids long. Germline V CDR1 and CDR2: KGHSH, LQKENI. V lost 2 bases to trimming and J lost 6 bases; unmatched junction nucleotides: 4. The CDR3 reads CASSPTGTGYEKLFF. CDR3 sequence (DNA): TGTGCCAGCTCACCAACCGGGACAGGGTATGAAAAACTGTTTTTT.

The CDR3 loop is CASSPSPGTGFEQYF. The CDR3 DNA sequence: TGTGCCAGCAGCCCAAGCCCCGGGACAGGGTTCGAGCAGTACTTC. The rearrangement links TRBV7-2 to TRBJ2-7; 9 bases map to TRBD1. The V and J ends lost 5 bases and 6 bases, in that order; junction bases with no gene match: 11. The CDR3 consists of 15 residues. CDR1 is SGHTA and CDR2 is FQGNSA in the germline V gene.

CDR3 residues: CASSLYVWGHNEQFF. DNA for the CDR3: TGTGCCAGCAGTTTATACGTCTGGGGCCACAATGAGCAGTTCTTC. V is TRBV28 and J is TRBJ2-1; tentatively, D is TRBD1 (5 bases). Germline CDR1 is MDHEN and CDR2 is SYDVKM. The CDR3 extends over 15 amino acids. V was cut by 1 base and J by 5 bases, with 12 bases left in between.

CDR3 residues: CASSARSTGELFF. The CDR3 DNA is TGTGCCAGCAGCGCCAGGAGCACCGGGGAGCTGTTTTTT. V gene TRBV7-3 combines with J gene TRBJ2-2; D gene uncertain. The CDR3 spans 13 residues. Germline V gene lookup returns CDR1 SGHTA and CDR2 FQGTGA. Trimming removed 5 bases at V and 4 bases at J, with 8 bases between. The full variable domain, with the rest looked up from reference TRBV7-3 and TRBJ2-2, is GAGVSQTPSNKVTEKGKYVELRCDPISGHTALYWYRQSLGQGPEFLIYFQGTGAADDSGLPNDRFFAVRPEGSVSTLKIQRTERGDSAVYLCASSARSTGELFFGEGSRLTVL.

The chain employs TRBV18 and TRBJ2-7, with D unresolved. The CDR3 is 15 amino acids. Germline V gives CDR1 KGHSH, CDR2 LQKENI. V lost 0 bases and J 2 bases, leaving 11 bases between the germline ends. The CDR3 here is CASSPPISTAYEQYF. CDR3 nucleotides: TGTGCCAGCTCACCACCGATTTCCACGGCCTACGAGCAGTACTTC.

The chain employs TRBV7-6 and TRBJ2-1; D ambiguous. V was clipped by 5 bases and J by 10 bases, with 15 bases between them. The germline V gene has CDR1 SGHVS and CDR2 FNYEAQ. The CDR3 contains 13 residues. The CDR3 sequence: CASSPTSLREQFF. Here the CDR3 DNA reads TGTGCCAGCAGCCCGACATCCTTAAGGGAGCAGTTCTTC.

This sequence joins TRBV5-4 and TRBJ2-7; 13 bases line up with TRBD2. V was pared by 1 base and J by 3 bases, with 7 bases of the junction left unmatched. This CDR3 has 17 residues. In germline, CDR1 is SGHNT, CDR2 YYREEE (reference sequence). For the CDR3, the DNA is TGTGCCAGCAGCTTGAGACTAGCGGGGGGCAATTACTACGAGCAGTACTTC. Protein product: CASSLRLAGGNYYEQYF.

V is TRBV18 and J is TRBJ2-7; 9 bases line up with TRBD1. The V segment lost 0 bases and the J segment 3 bases; nucleotides outside the gene matches: 3. The CDR3 loop spans 15 amino acids. Germline assignment: CDR1 KGHSH and CDR2 LQKENI. The CDR3 spells CASSPPGQGDYEQYF. The CDR3 region has the DNA TGTGCCAGCTCACCACCGGGACAGGGAGACTACGAGCAGTACTTC.

V and J are TRBV20-1 and TRBJ2-7; perhaps TRBD2 as D (5 bases). V lost 6 bases and J 3 bases, leaving 9 bases between the germline ends. This CDR3 has 11 residues. The germline V gene encodes CDR1 DFQATT and CDR2 SNEGSKA (reference sequence). In nucleotides, the CDR3 is TGCAGTGCCACGAGGGTCTACGAGCAGTACTTC. This codes for CSATRVYEQYF.

The chain combines TRBV7-9 with TRBJ2-7; TRBD1 aligns across 10 bases. Germline loops: CDR1 SEHNR, CDR2 FQNEAQ (reference sequence). The CDR3 is 16 residues long. With V trimmed by 4 bases and J by 3 bases, 9 bases remained unmatched. The CDR3 nucleotides read TGTGCCAGCAGCTCCCGCGGTGGACAGGGGGTCTACGAGCAGTACTTC. Translating it yields CASSSRGGQGVYEQYF.